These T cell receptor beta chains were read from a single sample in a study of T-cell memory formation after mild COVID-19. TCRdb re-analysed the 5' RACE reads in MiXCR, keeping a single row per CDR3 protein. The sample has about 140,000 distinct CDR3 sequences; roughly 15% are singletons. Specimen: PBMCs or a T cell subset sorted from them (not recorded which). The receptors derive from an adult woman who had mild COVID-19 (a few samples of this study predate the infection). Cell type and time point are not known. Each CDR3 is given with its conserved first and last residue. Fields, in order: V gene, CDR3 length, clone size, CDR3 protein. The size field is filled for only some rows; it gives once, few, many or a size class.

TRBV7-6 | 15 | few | CASSLGPLSRYEQYF
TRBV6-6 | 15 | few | CASSIPAGTGTEQYF
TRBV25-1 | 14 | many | CASSYGGRNNEQFF
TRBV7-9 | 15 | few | CASSSPERGNNEQFF
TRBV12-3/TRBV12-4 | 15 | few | CASSLPVGRPDTQYF
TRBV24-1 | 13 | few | CAIQLADTGELFF
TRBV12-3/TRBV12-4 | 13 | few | CASTRVSQETQYF
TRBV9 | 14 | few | CASSVAWQGNIQYF
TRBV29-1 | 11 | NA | CSVGANYGYTF
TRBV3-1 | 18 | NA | CASSHSLVAGGPTGELFF
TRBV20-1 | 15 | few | CSAPGRLNSNTEAFF
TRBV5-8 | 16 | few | CASSQAVGVSNTEAFF
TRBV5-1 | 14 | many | CASSLADFYNEQFF
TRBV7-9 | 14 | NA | CASSLPYGGREEYF
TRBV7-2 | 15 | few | CASSLTSGEYNEQFF
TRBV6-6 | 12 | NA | CASSYVAGEQYF
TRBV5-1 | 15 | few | CASSLAAGASYEQYF
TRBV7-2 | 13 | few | CASSSLTDGEQYF
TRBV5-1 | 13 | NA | CASSLSPEDEQFF
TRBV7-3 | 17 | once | CASSLALAGSGYNEQFF
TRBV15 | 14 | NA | CATSRDAGQSEQYF
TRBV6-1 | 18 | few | CASSPRQGGLRYTGELFF
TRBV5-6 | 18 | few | CASSSELWTGAMYNEQFF
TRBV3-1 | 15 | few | CASSPRQGRTGELFF
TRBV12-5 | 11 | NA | CATVRGNTIYF
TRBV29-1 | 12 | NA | CSVEDRGYEQYF
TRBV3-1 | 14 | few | CASTQGHRGYEQYF
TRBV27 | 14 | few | CASSFGERYNEQFF
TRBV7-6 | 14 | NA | CASSLETGGGTQYF
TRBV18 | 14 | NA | CASSTTSPNQPQHF
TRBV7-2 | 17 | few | CASSLAPGLGKEGGYTF